Shown below are 6 T cell receptor beta chains from a single sample sequenced in a study of long-term antiretroviral therapy in people with HIV (dated by TCRdb to between 2020 and 2023). The immunoSEQ hsTCRB v3.0 assay was used at survey level resolution to sequence the TRB variable region. In TCRdb, the immuneACCESS table is reduced to in-frame sequences with V and J assigned. These tables do not hold every clone; where another copy was compared, an unresolved V gene accounts for under half, and the others remain unexplained. In all, the sample holds around 21,000 clones, and 90% of those were seen once. The ten largest clones add up to roughly 9.2% of the sample. Sequencing used unsorted PBMCs, obtained approximately 4.4 years before starting antiretroviral therapy. The receptors here all came from a woman in her 30s with HIV.

This clone has just one count. The V gene is TRBV19, the J gene TRBJ1-2; D is unclear. The germline gives CDR1 LNHDA, CDR2 SQIVND (reference sequence). The CDR3 consists of 15 residues. Trimming removed 0 bases at V and 2 bases at J, with 10 bases between. In nucleotides, the CDR3 is TGTGCCAGTAGTATAGACAACAGCAACAACTATGGCTACACCTTC. It yields the protein CASSIDNSNNYGYTF.

J is TRBJ1-2 and V is TRBV6-5; no reliable D call. This CDR3 is built from 13 residues. Germline V gives CDR1 MNHEY, CDR2 SVGAGI. V was clipped by 2 bases and J by 2 bases, with 6 bases between them. CDR3 protein: CASSYGQNYGYTF. The DNA for the CDR3 is TGTGCCAGCAGTTACGGGCAGAACTATGGCTACACCTTC.

The chain joins TRBV6-1 to TRBJ2-1; D may be TRBD2 (5 bases). The CDR3 extends over 14 amino acids. V was shortened by 4 bases and J by 9 bases, with 16 bases between the two germline ends. The germline V gene has CDR1 MNHNS and CDR2 SASEGT. The CDR3 reads CASSGVSLSGEQFF. Here the CDR3 DNA reads TGTGCCAGCAGTGGGGTTTCGCTAAGCGGTGAGCAGTTCTTC.

V gene TRBV4-3 combines with J gene TRBJ2-7; TRBD1 might be the D (9 bases). The CDR3 has 15 amino acids. CDR1 LGHNA and CDR2 YSLEER come from the germline V gene. The ends were cut back, 3 bases at V and 3 bases at J, with 15 bases in the middle. In DNA form, the CDR3 reads TGCGCCAGCAGCCAGGCGGGGGGACAGGGCTACGAGCAGTACTTC. Encoded protein: CASSQAGGQGYEQYF.

This rearrangement joins TRBV7-2 to TRBJ2-1; no clear D gene. Trimming cost V 4 bases and J 8 bases, with 6 bases left between them. This CDR3 region has 11 residues. The germline V gene encodes CDR1 SGHTA and CDR2 FQGNSA. Here the CDR3 reads CASSSLYEQFF. The CDR3 region has the DNA TGTGCCAGCAGCTCCCTTTATGAGCAGTTCTTC.

The chain carries TRBV10-2 and TRBJ1-4; 7 bases are shared with TRBD1. After removal of 0 bases from V and 8 bases from J, the junction contained 6 bases not matched to a gene. Germline V lookup: CDR1 WSHSY, CDR2 SAAADI. This CDR3 contains 15 residues. CDR3 sequence reads: CASSESPGGNEKLFF. In DNA, the CDR3 is TGCGCCAGCAGTGAGTCGCCAGGGGGAAACGAAAAACTGTTTTTT.